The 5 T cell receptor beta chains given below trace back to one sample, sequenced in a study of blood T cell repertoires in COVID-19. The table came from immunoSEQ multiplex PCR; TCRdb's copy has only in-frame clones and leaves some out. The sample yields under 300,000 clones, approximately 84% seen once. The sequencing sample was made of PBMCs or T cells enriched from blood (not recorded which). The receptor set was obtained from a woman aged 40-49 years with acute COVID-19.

CDR3 sequence reads: CASSWDRVSYEQYF. As DNA, the CDR3 is TGTGCCAGCAGCTGGGACAGGGTCTCCTACGAGCAGTACTTC. The chain carries TRBV11-2 and TRBJ2-7; 9 positions match TRBD1. The CDR3 spans 14 residues. The germline CDR1 and CDR2 sequences are SGHAT and FQNNGV. Germline trimming cut 4 bases from V and 0 bases from J; bases unmatched to any gene: 1.

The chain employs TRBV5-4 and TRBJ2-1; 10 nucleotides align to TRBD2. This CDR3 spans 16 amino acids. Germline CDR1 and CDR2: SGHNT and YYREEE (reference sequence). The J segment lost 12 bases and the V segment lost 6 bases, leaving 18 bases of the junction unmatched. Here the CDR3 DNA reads TGTGCCAGCACCCCCGGAACGGCTAGCGGGAGTAGGGGGCAGTTCTTC. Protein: CASTPGTASGSRGQFF.

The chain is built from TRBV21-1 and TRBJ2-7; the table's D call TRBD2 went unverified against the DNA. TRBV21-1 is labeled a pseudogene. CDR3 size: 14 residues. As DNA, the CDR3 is TGTGCCAGCAGCCCCCCGGTTCCCTCCTACGAGCAGTACTTC. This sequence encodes CASSPPVPSYEQYF.

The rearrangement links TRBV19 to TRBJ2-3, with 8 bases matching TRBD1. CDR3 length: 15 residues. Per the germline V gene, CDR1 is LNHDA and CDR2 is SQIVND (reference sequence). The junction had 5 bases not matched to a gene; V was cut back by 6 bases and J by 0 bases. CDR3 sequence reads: CASRKQGGSTDTQYF. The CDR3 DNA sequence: TGTGCCAGTAGGAAACAGGGGGGTAGCACAGATACGCAGTATTTT.

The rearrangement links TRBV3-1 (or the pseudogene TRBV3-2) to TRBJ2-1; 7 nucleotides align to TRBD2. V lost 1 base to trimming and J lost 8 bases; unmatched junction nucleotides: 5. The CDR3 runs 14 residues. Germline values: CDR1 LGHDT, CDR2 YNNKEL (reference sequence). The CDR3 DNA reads TGTGCCAGCAGCCAAGGCTCGGGAGGCCATGAGCAGTTCTTC. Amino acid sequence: CASSQGSGGHEQFF.